This record covers a single T cell receptor beta chain. Unmatched junction bases numbered 9, after V lost 3 bases and J lost 4 bases. This CDR3 contains 17 residues. Germline loops: CDR1 SGDLS, CDR2 YYNGEE. The data were obtained in a study of blood T cell repertoires in COVID-19. About the research overall: The study drew acute and convalescent COVID-19 samples from the United States, Italy and Spain.

TCRdb keeps only in-frame clones here, not all; method: immunoSEQ multiplex PCR. The table includes about 120,000 clones, about 92% detected once. It was during active infection that Seattle patients were enrolled and then longitudinally followed. The chain is built from TRBV9 and TRBJ2-1; TRBD2 matches at 11 bases. Specimen: peripheral blood. This TCR derives from a man aged 55 to 70 with COVID-19, enrolled during active disease. The CDR3 DNA follows: TGTGCCAGCAGCGCAGGGACCGGGACTAGCGGTTACAATGAGCAGTTCTTC. This gives the protein CASSAGTGTSGYNEQFF.